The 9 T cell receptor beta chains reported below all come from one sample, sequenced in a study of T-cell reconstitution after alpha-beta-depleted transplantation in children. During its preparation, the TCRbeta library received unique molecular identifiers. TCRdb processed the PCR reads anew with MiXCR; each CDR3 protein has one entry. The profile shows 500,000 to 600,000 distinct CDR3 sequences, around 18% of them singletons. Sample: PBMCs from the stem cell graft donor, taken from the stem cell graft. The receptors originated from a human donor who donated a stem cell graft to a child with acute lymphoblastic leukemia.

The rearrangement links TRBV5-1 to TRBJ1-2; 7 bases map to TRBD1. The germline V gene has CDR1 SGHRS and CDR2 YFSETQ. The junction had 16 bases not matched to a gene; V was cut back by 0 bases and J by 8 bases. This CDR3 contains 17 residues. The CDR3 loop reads CASSLAPAGGLSVGYTF. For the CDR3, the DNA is TGCGCCAGCAGCTTGGCTCCAGCAGGGGGGCTTTCGGTCGGCTACACCTTC. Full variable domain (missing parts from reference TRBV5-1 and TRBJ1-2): KAGVTQTPRYLIKTRGQQVTLSCSPISGHRSVSWYQQTPGQGLQFLFEYFSETQRNKGNFPGRFSGRQFSNSRSEMNVSTLELGDSALYLCASSLAPAGGLSVGYTFGSGTRLTVV.

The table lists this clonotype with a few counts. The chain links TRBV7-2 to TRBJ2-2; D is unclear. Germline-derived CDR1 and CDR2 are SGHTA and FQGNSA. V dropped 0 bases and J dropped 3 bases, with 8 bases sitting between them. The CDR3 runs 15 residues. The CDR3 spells CASSLALGHTGELFF. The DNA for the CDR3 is TGTGCCAGCAGCTTAGCGCTGGGCCACACCGGGGAGCTGTTTTTT.

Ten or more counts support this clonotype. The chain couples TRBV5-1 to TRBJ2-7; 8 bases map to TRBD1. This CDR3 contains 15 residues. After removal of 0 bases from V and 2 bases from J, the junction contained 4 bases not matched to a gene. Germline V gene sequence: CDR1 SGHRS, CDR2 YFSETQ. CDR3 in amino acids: CASSLGTGRAYEQYF. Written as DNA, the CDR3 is TGCGCCAGCAGCTTGGGGACAGGGAGAGCCTACGAGCAGTACTTC.

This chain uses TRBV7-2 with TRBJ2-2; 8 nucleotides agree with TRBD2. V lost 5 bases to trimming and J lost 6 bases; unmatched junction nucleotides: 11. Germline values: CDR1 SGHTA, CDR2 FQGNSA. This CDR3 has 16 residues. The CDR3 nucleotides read TGTGCCAGCAGCCCTCAAGCGGGAGCGCGGTCCGGGGAGCTGTTTTTT. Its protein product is CASSPQAGARSGELFF.

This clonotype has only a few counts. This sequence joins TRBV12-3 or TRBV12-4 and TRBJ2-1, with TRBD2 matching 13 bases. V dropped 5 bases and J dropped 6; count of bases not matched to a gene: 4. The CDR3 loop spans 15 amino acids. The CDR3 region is CASSHTSGRANEQFF. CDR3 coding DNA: TGTGCCAGCAGTCACACTAGCGGGAGGGCCAATGAGCAGTTCTTC.

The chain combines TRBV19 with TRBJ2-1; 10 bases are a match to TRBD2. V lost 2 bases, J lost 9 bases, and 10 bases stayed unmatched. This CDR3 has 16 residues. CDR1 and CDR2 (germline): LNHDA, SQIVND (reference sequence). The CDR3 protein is CASSISEAGGPPEQFF. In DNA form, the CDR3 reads TGTGCCAGTAGTATATCCGAAGCGGGAGGGCCACCTGAGCAGTTCTTC. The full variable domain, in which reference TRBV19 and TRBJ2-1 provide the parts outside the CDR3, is DGGITQSPKYLFRKEGQNVTLSCEQNLNHDAMYWYRQDPGQGLRLIYYSQIVNDFQKGDIAEGYSVSREKKESFPLTVTSAQKNPTAFYLCASSISEAGGPPEQFFGPGTRLTVL.

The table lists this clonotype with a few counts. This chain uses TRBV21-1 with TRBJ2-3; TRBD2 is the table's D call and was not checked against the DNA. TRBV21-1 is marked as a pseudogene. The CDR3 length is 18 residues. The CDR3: CASSKVPGLAGRTDTQYF. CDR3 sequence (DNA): TGTGCCAGCAGCAAAGTCCCGGGTCTAGCGGGTCGCACAGATACGCAGTATTTT.

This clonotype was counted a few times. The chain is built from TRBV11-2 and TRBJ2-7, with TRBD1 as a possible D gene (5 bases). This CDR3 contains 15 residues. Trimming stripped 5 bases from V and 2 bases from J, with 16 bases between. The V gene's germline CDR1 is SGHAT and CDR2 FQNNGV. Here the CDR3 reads CASSPTQGVPYEQYF. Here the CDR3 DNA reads TGTGCCAGCAGCCCAACCCAGGGTGTTCCCTACGAGCAGTACTTC. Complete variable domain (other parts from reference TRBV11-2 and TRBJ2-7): EAGVAQSPRYKIIEKRQSVAFWCNPISGHATLYWYQQILGQGPKLLIQFQNNGVVDDSQLPKDRFSAERLKGVDSTLKIQPAKLEDSAVYLCASSPTQGVPYEQYFGPGTRLTVT.

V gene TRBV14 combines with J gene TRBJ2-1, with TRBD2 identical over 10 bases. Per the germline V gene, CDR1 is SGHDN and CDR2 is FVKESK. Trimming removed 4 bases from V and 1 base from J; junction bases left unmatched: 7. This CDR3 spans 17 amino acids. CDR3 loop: CASSLGLAVYSYNEQFF. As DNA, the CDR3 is TGTGCCAGCAGCCTAGGACTAGCGGTTTATTCCTACAATGAGCAGTTCTTC.